A selection of T cell receptor beta chains follows, all from one sample in a study of long-term antiretroviral therapy in people with HIV. Assay used: immunoSEQ multiplex PCR; TCRdb lists only in-frame clones, some missing. There are around 22,000 clones in the sample; around 80% occur only once, and over 15% lies in the top ten. Sequencing was performed on unsorted PBMCs, taken 0.1 years before starting antiretroviral therapy. All receptors derive from a man between 18 and 29 years old with HIV. Both conserved end residues are part of each CDR3. A D gene is named only where the DNA matches it firmly. Size is omitted from some rows. Given values are once, few, many or a class for expanded clones.

J gene: TRBJ2-7
clone size: .
D gene: TRBD1
V gene: TRBV30
CDR3 DNA: TGTGCCTGCTCAGGGGGATCCTACGAGCAGTACTTC
CDR3 protein: CACSGGSYEQYF

J gene: TRBJ1-6
clone size: .
D gene: .
V gene: TRBV5-1
CDR3 DNA: TGCGCCAGCAGTTCTGGCGAGGATTCACCCCTCCACTTT
CDR3 protein: CASSSGEDSPLHF

J gene: TRBJ2-1
clone size: once
D gene: .
V gene: TRBV11-1
CDR3 DNA: TGTGCCAGCAGCTTCCGGGACCCGGTTGATGAGCAGTTCTTC
CDR3 protein: CASSFRDPVDEQFF

J gene: TRBJ1-5
clone size: .
D gene: TRBD1
V gene: TRBV28
CDR3 DNA: TGTGCCAGCAGCTCCGGGACAGGGGAGAGCCAGCCCCAGCATTTT
CDR3 protein: CASSSGTGESQPQHF

J gene: TRBJ1-1
clone size: .
D gene: .
V gene: TRBV7-6
CDR3 DNA: TGTGCCAGCACACAGGGCGTGAACACTGAAGCTTTCTTT
CDR3 protein: CASTQGVNTEAFF

J gene: TRBJ1-1
clone size: .
D gene: TRBD1
V gene: TRBV2
CDR3 DNA: TGTGCCAGCAGGGTTTTTACAGGGGGGAACACTGAAGCTTTCTTT
CDR3 protein: CASRVFTGGNTEAFF

J gene: TRBJ2-7
clone size: few
D gene: .
V gene: TRBV27
CDR3 DNA: TGTGCCAGCAGTTTGGGGCACGAGCAGTACTTC
CDR3 protein: CASSLGHEQYF

J gene: TRBJ2-3
clone size: .
D gene: .
V gene: TRBV6-6
CDR3 DNA: TGTGCCAGCAGTTACTTGGCGGTAGATACGCAGTATTTT
CDR3 protein: CASSYLAVDTQYF

J gene: TRBJ2-7
clone size: .
D gene: TRBD1
V gene: TRBV2
CDR3 DNA: TGTGCCAGCAGCCACTACGGGACAGGCGTCTACGAGCAGTACTTC
CDR3 protein: CASSHYGTGVYEQYF

J gene: TRBJ1-2
clone size: .
D gene: TRBD1
V gene: TRBV27
CDR3 DNA: TGTGCCAGCAGTGACAGAGGGGGGACAGGGACCGGCTACACCTTC
CDR3 protein: CASSDRGGTGTGYTF

J gene: TRBJ2-7
clone size: once
D gene: TRBD1
V gene: TRBV5-6
CDR3 DNA: TGTGCCAGCAACCCCGGACAGGGTATCTACGAGCAGTACTTC
CDR3 protein: CASNPGQGIYEQYF

J gene: TRBJ2-1
clone size: .
D gene: .
V gene: TRBV27
CDR3 DNA: TGTGCCAGCAGTCTCACTATGGATGAGCAGTTCTTC
CDR3 protein: CASSLTMDEQFF

J gene: TRBJ2-3
clone size: .
D gene: .
V gene: TRBV20-1
CDR3 DNA: TGCAGTGCTAGGGATGTCGAAGACCCGTATTTT
CDR3 protein: CSARDVEDPYF

J gene: TRBJ2-7
clone size: .
D gene: .
V gene: TRBV6-6
CDR3 DNA: TGTGCCAGCAGTTCCCCGAGGACAGTTTCCTACGAGCAGTACTTC
CDR3 protein: CASSSPRTVSYEQYF

J gene: TRBJ1-1
clone size: .
D gene: TRBD1
V gene: TRBV28
CDR3 DNA: TGTGCCAGCAGTTTAACAGGGGGGGGTTCCCGGGCTTTCTTT
CDR3 protein: CASSLTGGGSRAFF

J gene: TRBJ2-6
clone size: once
D gene: .
V gene: TRBV6-1
CDR3 DNA: TGTGCCACCAAGGTGATCTCTGGGGCCAACGTCCTGACTTTC
CDR3 protein: CATKVISGANVLTF

J gene: TRBJ1-3
clone size: .
D gene: .
V gene: TRBV9
CDR3 DNA: TGTGCCAGCAGCGTAGTAGCGGGGAGCGCCATATATTTT
CDR3 protein: CASSVVAGSAIYF

J gene: TRBJ1-1
clone size: .
D gene: TRBD1
V gene: TRBV27
CDR3 DNA: TGTGCCAGCCGTATTACGGGGACAGGGGGGACTGAAGCTTTCTTT
CDR3 protein: CASRITGTGGTEAFF

J gene: TRBJ1-2
clone size: .
D gene: .
V gene: TRBV5-1
CDR3 DNA: TGCGCCAGCAGCCCGGATGAGGGTGGCTCTGGCTACACCTTC
CDR3 protein: CASSPDEGGSGYTF

J gene: TRBJ1-5
clone size: few
D gene: .
V gene: TRBV10-3
CDR3 DNA: TGTGCCATCAGTGAGTCGGGAAATCAGCCCCAGCATTTT
CDR3 protein: CAISESGNQPQHF

J gene: TRBJ2-7
clone size: .
D gene: .
V gene: TRBV7-2
CDR3 DNA: TGTGCCAGCAGCCAAGACAGCTACGAGCAGTACTTC
CDR3 protein: CASSQDSYEQYF

J gene: TRBJ1-1
clone size: .
D gene: TRBD1
V gene: TRBV7-9
CDR3 DNA: TGTGCCAGCAGCACCGGACAGGGGGGCACTGAAGCTTTCTTT
CDR3 protein: CASSTGQGGTEAFF

J gene: TRBJ1-2
clone size: .
D gene: .
V gene: TRBV19
CDR3 DNA: TGTGCCAGTAGTATAGAAGGCGAGAGGGGCTACACCTTC
CDR3 protein: CASSIEGERGYTF

J gene: TRBJ1-4
clone size: .
D gene: TRBD1
V gene: TRBV27
CDR3 DNA: TGTGCCAGCAGTTTAAACAGGGGAGATGAAAAACTGTTTTTT
CDR3 protein: CASSLNRGDEKLFF

J gene: TRBJ2-7
clone size: .
D gene: TRBD2
V gene: TRBV14
CDR3 DNA: TGTGCCAGCAGCCAAGAGTGGGGGGGCTACGAGCAGTACTTC
CDR3 protein: CASSQEWGGYEQYF

J gene: TRBJ2-5
clone size: .
D gene: .
V gene: TRBV19
CDR3 DNA: TGTGCCAGTAGTAGGGCGGCGGAGTCGGTAGAGACCCAGTACTTC
CDR3 protein: CASSRAAESVETQYF

J gene: TRBJ1-5
clone size: .
D gene: .
V gene: TRBV5-8
CDR3 DNA: TGTGCCAGCAGCTTGGTGGCCCTGTTGGGTGTTCAGCCCCAGCATTTT
CDR3 protein: CASSLVALLGVQPQHF